The next 16 T cell receptor beta chains were all read from a single sample in a study of blood T cell repertoires in COVID-19. Using immunoSEQ multiplex PCR, the repertoire was profiled, and TCRdb retains in-frame clones only, with some absent. Here the sample spans roughly 280,000 clones, about nine tenths being singletons. The sequenced sample consisted of peripheral blood. The receptor set was obtained from a man between 45 and 60 years old with acute or convalescent COVID-19.

Concerning this clone itself: Likely a read error: the CDR3 ends without its conserved phenylalanine or tryptophan. It is unclear where the CDR3 begins or ends on the DNA, so no DNA is shown, and the CDR3 is as TCRdb lists it. V usage is TRBV30 and J usage is TRBJ1-2; the listed D gene, TRBD1, was not tested against the DNA. Per the germline V gene, CDR1 is GTSNPN and CDR2 is SVGIG (reference sequence). The CDR3 extends over 9 residues, inclusive of both ends. CDR3 region: CAWGDGQFS.

The genes are TRBV5-6 and TRBJ1-6; TRBD1 matches 10 bases. Per germline, CDR1 SGHDT and CDR2 YYEEEE. This CDR3 is built from 18 residues. V lost 4 bases to trimming and J lost 3 bases; unmatched junction nucleotides: 10. CDR3: CASSPMTGGQIYNSPLHF. As DNA, the CDR3 is TGTGCCAGCAGCCCAATGACAGGGGGCCAGATCTATAATTCACCCCTCCACTTT.

V is TRBV27 and J is TRBJ1-6; 9 bases line up with TRBD1. J was trimmed by 9 bases and V by 3 bases; bases with no gene match: 6. Looked up from germline, CDR1 is MNHEY and CDR2 is SMNVEV (reference sequence). This CDR3 comprises 15 residues. In DNA form, the CDR3 reads TGTGCCAGCAGTTTTGGGGGACAGGGAAGTTCACCCCTCCACTTT. It specifies CASSFGGQGSSPLHF.

The chain employs TRBV5-1 and TRBJ2-1, with 10 nucleotides matching TRBD2. The CDR3 runs to 16 residues. CDR1 is SGHRS and CDR2 is YFSETQ in the germline V gene. J was trimmed by 5 bases and V by 4 bases; bases with no gene match: 9. The CDR3 nucleotides are TGCGCCAGCAGCACGACCCTAGCGGGGGAGAACAATGAGCAGTTCTTC. Its translation: CASSTTLAGENNEQFF. Full variable domain (missing parts from reference TRBV5-1 and TRBJ2-1): KAGVTQTPRYLIKTRGQQVTLSCSPISGHRSVSWYQQTPGQGLQFLFEYFSETQRNKGNFPGRFSGRQFSNSRSEMNVSTLELGDSALYLCASSTTLAGENNEQFFGPGTRLTVL.

This chain joins TRBV5-1 and TRBJ2-1; 9 bases map to TRBD1. There are 17 residues in the CDR3. From germline, CDR1 is SGHRS and CDR2 YFSETQ. V gave up 3 bases and J gave up 1 base; unmatched junction bases: 8. The CDR3 is CASSSPTGGLSYNEQFF. DNA for the CDR3: TGCGCCAGCAGCTCCCCCACAGGGGGCTTATCCTACAATGAGCAGTTCTTC.

This chain joins TRBV2 and TRBJ1-6, with D unresolved. V was cut by 2 bases and J by 11 bases, with 7 bases left in between. The CDR3 is 12 amino acids. CDR1 SNHLY and CDR2 FYNNEI come from the germline V gene. The CDR3 nucleotides read TGTGCCAGCAGTGAATCGGGGACACCCCTCCACTTT. Protein product: CASSESGTPLHF.

The gene calls are TRBV6-6 and TRBJ1-1; TRBD1 might be the D (5 bases). Trimming shortened V by 6 bases and J by 4 bases, and 12 bases separated the two germline ends. CDR3 length: 13 amino acids. The germline CDR1 and CDR2 sequences are MNHNY and SVGAGI (reference sequence). CDR3 sequence reads: CASRQAGGTEAFF. The CDR3 DNA reads TGTGCCAGCAGGCAAGCCGGGGGCACTGAAGCTTTCTTT.

The CDR3 loop reads CASSRPGLSRWEQFF. CDR3 DNA: TGTGCCAGCAGTCGCCCGGGACTATCGCGGTGGGAGCAGTTCTTC. V is TRBV27 and J is TRBJ2-1, with 7 bases matching TRBD2. V shed 5 bases, J shed 10 bases, and the junction held 14 bases outside the gene matches. The CDR3 spans 15 residues. The germline gives CDR1 MNHEY, CDR2 SMNVEV (reference sequence).

The chain recombines TRBV5-1 with TRBJ2-5; 8 bases fit TRBD2. J gave up 5 bases and V 3 bases, and 9 bases lay outside the gene matches. The germline gives CDR1 SGHRS, CDR2 YFSETQ. The CDR3 totals 15 residues. As DNA, the CDR3 is TGCGCCAGCAGCTCGGGACTAGTGGGCGGTGAGACCCAGTACTTC. Its protein product is CASSSGLVGGETQYF. The entire variable domain, with the rest obtained from reference TRBV5-1 and TRBJ2-5, is as follows: KAGVTQTPRYLIKTRGQQVTLSCSPISGHRSVSWYQQTPGQGLQFLFEYFSETQRNKGNFPGRFSGRQFSNSRSEMNVSTLELGDSALYLCASSSGLVGGETQYFGPGTRLLVL.

V and J are TRBV10-1 and TRBJ1-2; 10 bases line up with TRBD1. CDR3 size: 14 residues. From germline, CDR1 is WNHNN and CDR2 SYGVQD (reference sequence). V gave up 3 bases and J gave up 4 bases; unmatched junction bases: 2. For the CDR3, the DNA is TGCGCCAGCAGTGACGGGACAGGGGTCTATGGCTACACCTTC. Its translation: CASSDGTGVYGYTF.

This sequence joins TRBV7-9 and TRBJ2-7; TRBD1 matches at 8 bases. Germline CDR1 is SEHNR and CDR2 is FQNEAQ (reference sequence). With 1 base clipped from V and 6 bases from J, the junction kept 14 bases outside the gene matches. CDR3 length equals 17 residues. The CDR3 loop reads CASSLGLDRVSRGEQYF. The DNA for the CDR3 is TGTGCCAGCAGCTTAGGGTTGGACAGGGTATCGCGGGGCGAGCAGTACTTC.

This clone was counted a single time. The V gene is TRBV6-6, the J gene TRBJ1-6; D gene uncertain. Germline V lookup: CDR1 MNHNY, CDR2 SVGAGI (reference sequence). The CDR3 length is 11 residues. Trimming stripped 6 bases from V and 13 bases from J, with 10 bases between. The CDR3 reads CASSPPGPLHF. CDR3 in DNA: TGTGCCAGCAGCCCCCCGGGGCCCCTCCACTTT.

V is TRBV11-3 and J is TRBJ2-1, with D perhaps TRBD2 (6 bases). Germline V gene sequence: CDR1 SGHNT, CDR2 YENEEA. This CDR3 comprises 13 residues. The ends were cut back, 5 bases at V and 9 bases at J, with 14 bases in the middle. This chain's CDR3 is CASSEGTYGEQFF. CDR3 sequence (DNA): TGTGCCAGCAGCGAAGGGACTTATGGTGAGCAGTTCTTC.

The chain joins TRBV6-5 to TRBJ1-2; D gene ambiguous. The CDR3 is 11 residues long. Germline loops: CDR1 MNHEY, CDR2 SVGAGI. Trimming took off 6 bases at V and 8 bases at J, with 10 bases between the two ends. CDR3 residues: CASRFQAGYTF. CDR3 DNA: TGTGCCAGCAGATTTCAAGCGGGCTACACCTTC.

The CDR3 reads CASRRTGTTEAFF. CDR3 sequence (DNA): TGTGCCAGCCGACGGACAGGGACCACTGAAGCTTTCTTT. The genes are TRBV19 and TRBJ1-1; 8 bases match TRBD1. Trimming took 9 bases from V and 4 from J; bases not matched to a gene: 7. The germline V gene has CDR1 LNHDA and CDR2 SQIVND (reference sequence). The CDR3 has 13 amino acids. The variable domain in full, completed from reference TRBV19 and TRBJ1-1, reads DGGITQSPKYLFRKEGQNVTLSCEQNLNHDAMYWYRQDPGQGLRLIYYSQIVNDFQKGDIAEGYSVSREKKESFPLTVTSAQKNPTAFYLCASRRTGTTEAFFGQGTRLTVV.

The rearrangement links TRBV18 to TRBJ2-3; D gene unclear. Trimming removed 3 bases at V and 4 bases at J, with 11 bases between. CDR1 and CDR2 (germline): KGHSH, LQKENI. The CDR3 is 14 amino acids. The CDR3 DNA reads as TGTGCCAGCTCACCGGCCAGATACGCAGATACGCAGTATTTT. Translation: CASSPARYADTQYF.